A few counts support the clone carrying this TCR beta chain. Its antigen is not known. The data derive from a study of T-cell reconstitution after alpha-beta-depleted transplantation in children. The CDR3 runs 15 residues. J lost 5 bases, V lost 4 bases, and 7 bases had no gene match. Germline V CDR1 and CDR2: SGHAT, FQNNGV. For TCRbeta, the library was prepared with unique molecular identifiers. TCRdb analysed the PCR reads with MiXCR anew, one entry per CDR3 protein. The sample shows fewer than 550,000 distinct CDR3 sequences, about an eighth of them seen only once. Overall study findings and caveats: By about two months after transplant, alpha-beta T cells reportedly arose from several hundred graft clones that had expanded. The main origin of T-cell counts and diversity one year after transplant was newly produced T cells. At day 60, the high TCRbeta diversity found in some patients originated from recipient T cells and thymic progenitors that had survived.

J is TRBJ2-2 and V is TRBV11-2; 7 positions agree with TRBD1. This TCR was recovered from a female patient aged 2-15 years who had a stem cell transplant for aplastic anemia, so the T cells may come from the graft donor. Here the sequenced sample was PBMCs, mostly from graft donor cells, taken 180 days after TCRalphabeta/CD19-depleted stem cell transplant. In DNA, the CDR3 is TGTGCCAGCAGCTACAACAGGGGTGGGACCGGGGAGCTGTTTTTT. Translating it yields CASSYNRGGTGELFF.